This T cell receptor (beta chain) is drawn from a study of T-cell memory formation after mild COVID-19. About the study: Across donors, TCR clusters were largely donor specific. Study-wide results and caveats: The authors left the SARS-CoV-2 specificity of second-wave clones peaking on day 37 unconfirmed. Pre-infection memory carried some responding clones, suggesting that cross-reactive memory joined.

This clonotype was found many times. Antigen specificity is unknown. TCRdb re-derived calls from the 5' RACE reads in MiXCR, one entry per CDR3 protein. The sample contains 25,000 to 35,000 distinct CDR3 sequences, roughly 7% of which appear only once. The sequencing sample was made of PBMCs or a T cell subset sorted from them (not recorded which). The clonotype originates from an adult woman who had mild COVID-19 (a few samples of this study predate the infection). Cell type and time point are not known.

The CDR3 reads CSGRTTGGDTEAFF. The CDR3 DNA is TGCAGTGGGAGGACAACTGGAGGAGACACTGAAGCTTTCTTT. The chain carries TRBV20-1 and TRBJ1-1, with D possibly being TRBD1 (5 bases). Germline V gene lookup returns CDR1 DFQATT and CDR2 SNEGSKA (reference sequence). The CDR3 is 14 residues long. The V end lost 7 bases, the J end lost 3 bases, and 18 bases lay between the germline ends.